This TCR beta chain stems from a study of blood T cell repertoires in COVID-19. Measured with immunoSEQ multiplex PCR; TCRdb has only the in-frame clones, and not every one. The sample lists some 140,000 clones, 80% to 85% occurring once. Germline values: CDR1 GTSNPN, CDR2 SVGIG (reference sequence). The CDR3 has 16 amino acids. Trimming removed 2 bases at V and 3 bases at J, with 19 bases between. The V gene is TRBV30, the J gene TRBJ1-1, with D tentatively TRBD1 (6 bases). The sample comprised PBMCs or T cells enriched from blood (not recorded which). The source of this sequence is a man aged 35 to 55 with acute COVID-19. DNA of the CDR3: TGTGCCTGGAGTTTCGTGACCTCCAGGGGCGACACTGAAGCTTTCTTT. Translation gives CAWSFVTSRGDTEAFF.